This T cell receptor (beta chain) was obtained from a study of blood T cell repertoires in COVID-19. Germline V lookup: CDR1 SGHTA, CDR2 FQGTGA. CDR3 size: 17 residues. V was clipped by 0 bases and J by 3 bases; unmatched bases: 3. Repertoires were generated with immunoSEQ multiplex PCR, while TCRdb's copy carries only in-frame clones and drops some. The repertoire holds about 330,000 clones, with just over 85% as singletons. This receptor was obtained from a woman aged 18-29 years who had recovered from COVID-19. The sample taken for sequencing was PBMCs or T cells enriched from blood (not recorded which). The rearrangement uses TRBV7-3 and TRBJ2-2; 11 bases are shared with TRBD1. CDR3 sequence reads: CASSLTPGQGDTGELFF. For the CDR3, the DNA is TGTGCCAGCAGCTTAACCCCGGGACAGGGGGACACCGGGGAGCTGTTTTTT.